This passage covers 2 T cell receptor beta chains from one sample sequenced in a study of blood T cell repertoires in COVID-19 (dated by TCRdb to 2018 to 2020). The library relied on the immunoSEQ multiplex PCR assay. Entries here come from immuneACCESS through TCRdb and include only in-frame sequences with V and J called. Some clones fail to appear in such tables; in the studies checked, an unresolved V gene covers under half of the shortfall, and the cause of the remainder is unknown. In all, the sample holds around 400,000 clones, and 83% of those were seen once. The ten largest clones represent over 4.5% of the sample. The specimen was PBMCs or T cells enriched from blood (not recorded which). These receptors were taken from a woman between 50 and 59 years old who had recovered from COVID-19.

The V call is TRBV9, the J call TRBJ2-1; 11 bases are a match to TRBD1. This CDR3 comprises 15 residues. Germline V CDR1 and CDR2: SGDLS, YYNGEE. V was clipped by 0 bases and J by 7 bases; unmatched bases: 3. The CDR3 DNA is TGTGCCAGCAGCGTAGAAGGACAGGGGGCGAATGAGCAGTTCTTC. It specifies CASSVEGQGANEQFF.

J is TRBJ1-4 and V is TRBV20-1; the match to TRBD1 covers 8 bases. This CDR3 region has 13 residues. Trimming at V came to 4 bases and at J to 6 bases, leaving 4 bases not matched to a gene. Per germline, CDR1 DFQATT and CDR2 SNEGSKA (reference sequence). CDR3 nucleotides: TGCAGTGCTATTGACAGGGGACATGAAAAACTGTTTTTT. Residues: CSAIDRGHEKLFF.